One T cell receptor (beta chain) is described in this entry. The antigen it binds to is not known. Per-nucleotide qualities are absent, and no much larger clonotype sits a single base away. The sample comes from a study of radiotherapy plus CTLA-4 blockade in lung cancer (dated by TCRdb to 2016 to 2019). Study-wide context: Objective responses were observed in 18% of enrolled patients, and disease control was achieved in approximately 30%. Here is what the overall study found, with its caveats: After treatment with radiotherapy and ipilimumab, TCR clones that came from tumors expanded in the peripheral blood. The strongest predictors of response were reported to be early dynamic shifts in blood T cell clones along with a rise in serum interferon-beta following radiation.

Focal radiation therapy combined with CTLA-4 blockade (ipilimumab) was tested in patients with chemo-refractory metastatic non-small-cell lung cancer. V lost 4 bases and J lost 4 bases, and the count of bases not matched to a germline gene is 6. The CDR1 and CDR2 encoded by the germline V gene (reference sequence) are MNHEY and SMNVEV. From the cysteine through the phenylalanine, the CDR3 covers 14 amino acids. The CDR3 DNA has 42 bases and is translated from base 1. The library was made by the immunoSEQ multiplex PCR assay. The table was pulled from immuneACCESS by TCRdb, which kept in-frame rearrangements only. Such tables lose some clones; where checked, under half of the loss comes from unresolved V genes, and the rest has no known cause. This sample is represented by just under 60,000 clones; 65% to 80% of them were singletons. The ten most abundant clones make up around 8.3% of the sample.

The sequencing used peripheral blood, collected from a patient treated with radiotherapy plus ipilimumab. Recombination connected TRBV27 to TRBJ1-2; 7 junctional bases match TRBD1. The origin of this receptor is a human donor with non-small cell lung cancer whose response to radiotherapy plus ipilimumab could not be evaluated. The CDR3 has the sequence CASSSPQGVYGYTF. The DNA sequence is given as TGTGCCAGCAGTTCCCCCCAGGGGGTCTATGGCTACACCTTC.